This is a list of T cell receptor beta chains from one sample in a study of T cell responses to AZD1222 COVID-19 vaccine. Clones were read by immunoSEQ multiplex PCR, and TCRdb kept only the in-frame ones, dropping some. Of under 200,000 clones listed, about nine tenths are singletons. Sequenced material: peripheral blood, taken on day 0 of AZD1222 vaccination. The origin of the receptors is an adult in good health. Both conserved end residues are part of each CDR3. D genes are given only for firm matches. Only some rows state a clone size, as once, few, many or a class for expanded clones.

D	size	V	J	DNA	CDR3
NA	NA	TRBV12-2	TRBJ2-7	TGTGCAAGTCGCTTATTCGGGTCAGAATGCTACGAGCAGTACTTC	CASRLFGSECYEQYF
TRBD1	NA	TRBV6-5	TRBJ1-1	TGTGCCAGCAGGTCCGGGACAGGGGAAGAAGCTTTCTTT	CASRSGTGEEAFF
NA	once	TRBV28	TRBJ1-2	TGTGCCAGCAGCCCTCCTCTATTTCGGACCACCTCTCGGGGTGGCTACACCTTC	CASSPPLFRTTSRGGYTF
NA	NA	TRBV29-1	TRBJ1-4	TGCAGCGTTGCGAGAGCGGACCCCCATGAAAAACTGTTTTTT	CSVARADPHEKLFF
TRBD1	NA	TRBV28	TRBJ2-5	TGTGCCAGCAGTCCTGACCGGGACAGCTACCAAGAGACCCAGTACTTC	CASSPDRDSYQETQYF
TRBD1	once	TRBV18	TRBJ1-3	TGTGCCAGCTCACCGCAGGGGGCTGGAGCTGGAAACACCATATATTTT	CASSPQGAGAGNTIYF
TRBD1	NA	TRBV6-5	TRBJ1-1	TGTGCCAGCAGCCGGACAGGGGGAGAAGCTTTCTTT	CASSRTGGEAFF
NA	NA	TRBV28	TRBJ1-5	TGTGCCAGCAGTTTAGATGTTAGCAATCAGCCCCAGCATTTT	CASSLDVSNQPQHF
NA	NA	TRBV10-3	TRBJ1-4	TGTGCCATCAGTGTTAGGGAGCAGGAAAAACTGTTTTTT	CAISVREQEKLFF
NA	NA	TRBV30	TRBJ1-4	TGTGCCTGGAGTCCCCATGCGAGAACTAATGAAAAACTGTTTTTT	CAWSPHARTNEKLFF
TRBD1	NA	TRBV28	TRBJ2-7	TGTGCCAGCAGTTTAGAAGGACAGGTCTACGAGCAGTACTTC	CASSLEGQVYEQYF
TRBD1	NA	TRBV5-4	TRBJ2-7	TGTGCCAGCAGCTCTAGGACAGGGAGCGAGCAGTACTTC	CASSSRTGSEQYF
NA	NA	TRBV7-9	TRBJ2-1	TGTGCCCCCCAGCGCGGCAATGAGCAGTTCTTC	CAPQRGNEQFF
NA	NA	TRBV3-1/TRBV3-2	TRBJ1-2	TGTGCCAGCAGCCAAGCTGGGGGAGGAGGGGGAAAAGTTGGCTACACCTTC	CASSQAGGGGGKVGYTF
NA	NA	TRBV7-9	TRBJ2-3	TGTGCCAGCAGCTTCGAGAGTAGCACAGATACGCAGTATTTT	CASSFESSTDTQYF
NA	few	TRBV6-5	TRBJ2-1	TGTGCCAGCAGGAGAGCTAGCCCCAATTACAATGAGCAGTTCTTC	CASRRASPNYNEQFF
NA	NA	TRBV28	TRBJ1-2	TGTGCCAGCGGTCCGTATGGCTACACCTTC	CASGPYGYTF
NA	NA	TRBV29-1	TRBJ2-6	TGCAGCGCCGAAGGGGGGGCCAACGTCCTGACTTTC	CSAEGGANVLTF
NA	NA	TRBV9	TRBJ1-2	TGTGCCAGCAGCGTAGCGGCAGATGCTAACTATGGCTACACCTTC	CASSVAADANYGYTF
NA	NA	TRBV5-8	TRBJ1-1	TGTGCCAGCAGCTTGAAATACACTGAAGCTTTCTTT	CASSLKYTEAFF
TRBD1	NA	TRBV4-2	TRBJ1-2	TGTGCCAGCAGCCCACCGGGACAGGGGGATCCTACTAACTATGGCTACACCTTC	CASSPPGQGDPTNYGYTF
NA	NA	TRBV29-1	TRBJ1-3	TGCAGCGTTGAAGATTCGTCCGGGGGCGCGGGGGGAAACACCATATATTTT	CSVEDSSGGAGGNTIYF
NA	NA	TRBV19	TRBJ2-1	TGTGCCAGTAGTGGAGCCTACAATGAGCAGTTCTTC	CASSGAYNEQFF
NA	NA	TRBV12-3/TRBV12-4	TRBJ2-7	TGTGCCAGCAGCTTCAGGGGAGGAGACGAGCAGTACTTC	CASSFRGGDEQYF
TRBD2	once	TRBV5-4	TRBJ2-7	TGTGCCAGCAGCTCGGGACTAGCGGGGACCTACGAGCAGTACTTC	CASSSGLAGTYEQYF
NA	NA	TRBV5-1	TRBJ1-1	TGCGCCAGCAAGAGGACGGTGAACACTGAAGCTTTCTTT	CASKRTVNTEAFF
TRBD1	NA	TRBV10-1	TRBJ1-3	TGCGCCAGCAGCGGGGACAGGGATACTGGAAACACCATATATTTT	CASSGDRDTGNTIYF
NA	NA	TRBV13	TRBJ1-1	TGTGCCAGCAGCCCTCAGGGGCCTGGAGCTTTCTTT	CASSPQGPGAFF
NA	NA	TRBV4-1	TRBJ2-7	TGCGCCAGCAGCCAAGACCCCCCGGACAACTCCTACGAGCAGTACTTC	CASSQDPPDNSYEQYF
NA	NA	TRBV7-2	TRBJ2-5	TGTGCCAGCAGCGCAATCTGGGGTGTGGAGACCCAGTACTTC	CASSAIWGVETQYF
NA	NA	TRBV6-5	TRBJ2-7	TGTGCCAGCAGTTACTCGCAGACGACCTACGAGCAGTACTTC	CASSYSQTTYEQYF
TRBD1	NA	TRBV30	TRBJ1-3	TGTGCCTGGAGTCAGGGGACAGCCTTTTCCATTATTGGAAACACCATATATTTT	CAWSQGTAFSIIGNTIYF
NA	NA	TRBV6-5	TRBJ1-2	TGTGCCAGCAAGTCCGAGATTAACTATGGCTACACCTTC	CASKSEINYGYTF
NA	NA	TRBV5-1	TRBJ2-2	TGCGCCAGCTTACCGCTCGGGGACGGCACCGGGGAGCTGTTTTTT	CASLPLGDGTGELFF
NA	NA	TRBV29-1	TRBJ1-1	TGCAGCGTTGACAGGGGAGGAAACACTGAAGCTTTCTTT	CSVDRGGNTEAFF